This T cell receptor (beta chain) was recovered during a study of cytomegalovirus exposure and HLA in healthy donors. Vbeta (60) and Jbeta (13) primers were used in the PCR. The assay was immunoSEQ multiplex PCR, and TCRdb's table has in-frame clones only and misses some. The sample contains roughly 280,000 clones, roughly 70% of which appear only once. Material: PBMCs. The receptor was isolated from a female donor in good health and CMV-seronegative.

The chain's CDR3 is CASSSGGSDEKLFF. CDR3 nucleotide sequence: TGTGCCAGCAGTTCAGGGGGTTCCGATGAAAAACTGTTTTTT. The chain combines TRBV28 with TRBJ1-4; TRBD1 agrees at 7 bases. The CDR3 is made up of 14 amino acids. Germline CDR1 reads MDHEN; CDR2 reads SYDVKM. The junction had 5 bases not matched to a gene; V was cut back by 4 bases and J by 6 bases. Supplemented by reference TRBV28 and TRBJ1-4, the full variable domain reads DVKVTQSSRYLVKRTGEKVFLECVQDMDHENMFWYRQDPGLGLRLIYFSYDVKMKEKGDIPEGYSVSREKKERFSLILESASTNQTSMYLCASSSGGSDEKLFFGSGTQLSVL.